This is a list of T cell receptor beta chains from one sample in a study of cytomegalovirus exposure and HLA in healthy donors. Here immunoSEQ multiplex PCR was the method, and the copy in TCRdb shows in-frame clones only, minus some. This sample has about 130,000 clones, with 60% to 80% found just once. The sequenced material came from PBMCs. The receptors come from a young man in good health and CMV-seronegative. Both conserved end residues are part of each CDR3. The D gene is left open where the match is weak. The listing skips clone size in some rows; elsewhere it reads once, few, many or a size class.

d_call: TRBD1; v_call: TRBV7-9; clone_size: -; j_call: TRBJ1-1; cdr3_nt: TGTGCCAGCAGCTTGGGACAGGGGAACACTGAAGCTTTCTTT; cdr3_aa: CASSLGQGNTEAFF
d_call: -; v_call: TRBV9; clone_size: -; j_call: TRBJ1-5; cdr3_nt: TGTGCCAGCAGCCCTAGCGGTCAGTTCAATCAGCCCCAGCATTTT; cdr3_aa: CASSPSGQFNQPQHF
d_call: TRBD2; v_call: TRBV4-1; clone_size: -; j_call: TRBJ2-3; cdr3_nt: TGCGCCAGCAGCCAAGTAGGGAGTAGCGGGAGAGTGGGGGGATACACAAATACGCAGTATTTT; cdr3_aa: CASSQVGSSGRVGGYTNTQYF
d_call: TRBD1; v_call: TRBV5-1; clone_size: once; j_call: TRBJ2-7; cdr3_nt: TGCGCCAGCAGTTTGGACAGGGGGGGTGGAGAGCAGTACTTC; cdr3_aa: CASSLDRGGGEQYF
d_call: TRBD2; v_call: TRBV9; clone_size: -; j_call: TRBJ2-1; cdr3_nt: TGTGCCAGCAGCCCCGGCTTTGGGCTAGCGGACTCCTACAATGAGCAGTTCTTC; cdr3_aa: CASSPGFGLADSYNEQFF
d_call: -; v_call: TRBV7-8; clone_size: few; j_call: TRBJ2-2; cdr3_nt: TGTGCCAGCAGCCCGCAGGGACTTGCGAACACCGGGGAGCTGTTTTTT; cdr3_aa: CASSPQGLANTGELFF
d_call: -; v_call: TRBV11-2; clone_size: -; j_call: TRBJ2-5; cdr3_nt: TGTGCCAGCACCTCACAGGCGGACCAAGAGACCCAGTACTTC; cdr3_aa: CASTSQADQETQYF
d_call: TRBD2; v_call: TRBV6-5; clone_size: -; j_call: TRBJ2-1; cdr3_nt: TGTGCCAGCAGTTTCACTAGCGGGAGTTATGAGCAGTTCTTC; cdr3_aa: CASSFTSGSYEQFF
d_call: -; v_call: TRBV28; clone_size: -; j_call: TRBJ2-5; cdr3_nt: TGTGCCAGCAGTGGCAGTGGGGCAGGGAAAGAGACCCAGTACTTC; cdr3_aa: CASSGSGAGKETQYF
d_call: -; v_call: TRBV9; clone_size: -; j_call: TRBJ2-3; cdr3_nt: TGTGCCAGCAGCGCCGGGACTCTCTTCACAGATACGCAGTATTTT; cdr3_aa: CASSAGTLFTDTQYF
d_call: TRBD1; v_call: TRBV4-1; clone_size: -; j_call: TRBJ1-2; cdr3_nt: TGCGCCAGCAGCTATCCGGGACAGGGGGCGGGGGGCTACACCTTC; cdr3_aa: CASSYPGQGAGGYTF
d_call: -; v_call: TRBV7-3; clone_size: once; j_call: TRBJ1-1; cdr3_nt: TGTGCCAGCAGCTTTAGTACGAACACTGAAGCTTTCTTT; cdr3_aa: CASSFSTNTEAFF
d_call: TRBD2; v_call: TRBV7-9; clone_size: -; j_call: TRBJ2-1; cdr3_nt: TGTGCCAGCAGCTTAGCCGGGGGGACCAATGAGCAGTTCTTC; cdr3_aa: CASSLAGGTNEQFF
d_call: TRBD1; v_call: TRBV18; clone_size: -; j_call: TRBJ1-3; cdr3_nt: TGTGCCAGCTCACTGAGGACAGGGACCCTCTCTGGAAACACCATATATTTT; cdr3_aa: CASSLRTGTLSGNTIYF
d_call: -; v_call: TRBV12-5; clone_size: -; j_call: TRBJ2-5; cdr3_nt: TGTGCTAGTGCCCAGGTAGGAGAGACCCAGTACTTC; cdr3_aa: CASAQVGETQYF
d_call: TRBD1; v_call: TRBV4-1; clone_size: -; j_call: TRBJ2-1; cdr3_nt: TGCGCCAGCAGCCAGGGACAGGGGTTCAATGAGCAGTTCTTC; cdr3_aa: CASSQGQGFNEQFF
d_call: -; v_call: TRBV11-2; clone_size: -; j_call: TRBJ2-2; cdr3_nt: TGTGCCAGCAGCTCTGGCGGGAACACCGGGGAGCTGTTTTTT; cdr3_aa: CASSSGGNTGELFF
d_call: -; v_call: TRBV19; clone_size: -; j_call: TRBJ1-5; cdr3_nt: TGTGCCAGTAGTGAAGGACATAGCAATCAGCCCCAGCATTTT; cdr3_aa: CASSEGHSNQPQHF
d_call: -; v_call: TRBV5-4; clone_size: few; j_call: TRBJ2-7; cdr3_nt: TGTGCCAGCAGCTGGCTAGCATCCGGGGAGCAGTACTTC; cdr3_aa: CASSWLASGEQYF
d_call: -; v_call: TRBV7-8; clone_size: few; j_call: TRBJ2-1; cdr3_nt: TGTGCCAGCAGCTTAGGGGAAAATGGGGCCTATGAGCAGTTCTTC; cdr3_aa: CASSLGENGAYEQFF
d_call: TRBD1; v_call: TRBV6-5; clone_size: -; j_call: TRBJ2-5; cdr3_nt: TGTGCCAGCAGTCCCCGGGACAGCCAAGAGACCCAGTACTTC; cdr3_aa: CASSPRDSQETQYF
d_call: TRBD2; v_call: TRBV27; clone_size: -; j_call: TRBJ2-7; cdr3_nt: TGTGCCAGCAGCCTTCAGCGGGAGCACGAGCAGTACTTC; cdr3_aa: CASSLQREHEQYF
d_call: -; v_call: TRBV9; clone_size: -; j_call: TRBJ2-5; cdr3_nt: TGTGCCAGCGGGGGGAACGGAGAGACCCAGTACTTC; cdr3_aa: CASGGNGETQYF
d_call: -; v_call: TRBV28; clone_size: -; j_call: TRBJ1-2; cdr3_nt: TGTGCCAGCAGATTGCCCGACAGTAACTATGGCTACACCTTC; cdr3_aa: CASRLPDSNYGYTF
d_call: -; v_call: TRBV7-3; clone_size: once; j_call: TRBJ2-2; cdr3_nt: TGTGCCAACCCCGGGGGTGGGAACACCGGGGAGCTGTTTTTT; cdr3_aa: CANPGGGNTGELFF
d_call: -; v_call: TRBV2; clone_size: -; j_call: TRBJ1-1; cdr3_nt: TGTGCCAGCAGCGCCTCGGACAGAAACACTGAAGCTTTCTTT; cdr3_aa: CASSASDRNTEAFF